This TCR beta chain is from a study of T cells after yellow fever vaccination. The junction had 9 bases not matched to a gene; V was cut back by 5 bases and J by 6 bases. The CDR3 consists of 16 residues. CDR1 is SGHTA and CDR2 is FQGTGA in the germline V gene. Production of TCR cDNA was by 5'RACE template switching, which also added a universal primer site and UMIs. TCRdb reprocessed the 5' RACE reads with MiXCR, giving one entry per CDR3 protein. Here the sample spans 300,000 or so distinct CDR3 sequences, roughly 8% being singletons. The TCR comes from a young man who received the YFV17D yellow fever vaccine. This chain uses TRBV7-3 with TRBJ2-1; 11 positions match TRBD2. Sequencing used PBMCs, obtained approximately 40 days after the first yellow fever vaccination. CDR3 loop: CASSLTLAGDSNEQFF. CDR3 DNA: TGTGCCAGCAGCCTGACACTAGCGGGGGATTCCAATGAGCAGTTCTTC.